The 17 T cell receptor beta chains reported below all come from one sample, sequenced in a study of regulatory T cells in long-lasting Graves disease. Time point noted: newly diagnosed GD, antithyroid drugs for less than 3 months. RNA isolated from PBMCs was used to make the TCR library. Researchers made TCR beta libraries by using iRepertoire HTBI primers and running Arm-PCR on CDR3 regions. TCRdb re-called the multiplex PCR reads through MiXCR, storing one row per CDR3 protein. Among around 250,000 distinct CDR3 sequences listed, about 18% were seen once. The sample also formed part of further work on T cells in Graves' hyperthyroidism and ophthalmopathy.

Sequencing used peripheral blood mononuclear cells (PBMCs), obtained at new diagnosis, from a patient treated with antithyroid drugs. The receptors originated from a woman in her twenties or thirties with Graves disease.

This chain uses TRBV7-2 with TRBJ2-2, with no clear D. The CDR3 length is 13 residues. The V end was cut by 2 bases, the J end by 6 bases, with 7 bases between. Germline CDR1 SGHTA, CDR2 FQGNSA. The chain's CDR3 is CASSLLRPGELFF. DNA of the CDR3: TGTGCCAGCAGCTTACTGCGGCCCGGGGAGCTGTTTTTT.

There are a few counts of this clonotype. The chain combines TRBV7-2 with TRBJ1-1; TRBD1 matches at 7 bases. The CDR3 runs 11 residues. V was pared by 8 bases and J by 3 bases, with 0 bases of the junction left unmatched. The V gene's germline CDR1 is SGHTA and CDR2 FQGNSA. The CDR3 is CASGQDTEAFF. The CDR3 DNA is TGTGCCAGCGGACAGGACACTGAAGCTTTCTTT.

This clonotype was detected ten times or more. The chain is built from TRBV5-5 and TRBJ1-1, with 9 nucleotides matching TRBD1. The V gene's germline CDR1 is SGHKS and CDR2 YYEKEE (reference sequence). CDR3 length: 14 residues. V dropped 3 bases and J dropped 4; count of bases not matched to a gene: 4. CDR3 loop: CASSSGQGSTEAFF. CDR3 sequence (DNA): TGTGCCAGCAGCTCGGGACAGGGTAGCACTGAAGCTTTCTTT. Looking up the rest from reference TRBV5-5 and TRBJ1-1 gives the full variable domain: DAGVTQSPTHLIKTRGQQVTLRCSPISGHKSVSWYQQVLGQGPQFIFQYYEKEERGRGNFPDRFSARQFPNYSSELNVNALLLGDSALYLCASSSGQGSTEAFFGQGTRLTVV.

This clonotype came up many times. The rearrangement joins TRBV3-1 to TRBJ2-5; D call uncertain. This CDR3 is 15 amino acids long. The V gene's germline CDR1 is LGHDT and CDR2 YNNKEL (reference sequence). The V gene lost 0 bases and the J gene lost 2 bases, with 10 bases spanning the gap. The CDR3 coding sequence is TGTGCCAGCAGCCAAGATGTAGAGGCTCAAGAGACCCAGTACTTC. As protein: CASSQDVEAQETQYF.

This clonotype has a count of ten or more. The chain is built from TRBV7-6 and TRBJ2-7, with D possibly TRBD1 on 5 matching bases. Trimming removed 1 base at V and 5 bases at J, with 9 bases between. CDR1 SGHVS and CDR2 FNYEAQ come from the germline V gene. The CDR3 loop spans 13 amino acids. The CDR3 here is CASSLGTSHEQYF. CDR3 DNA sequence: TGTGCCAGCAGCTTAGGGACATCCCACGAGCAGTACTTC.

Regarding this clonotype: No conserved phenylalanine or tryptophan ends this CDR3, so it is likely a read error. The rearrangement joins TRBV18 to TRBJ2-3; D gene unclear. Germline V gene lookup returns CDR1 KGHSH and CDR2 LQKENI. Trimming took off 4 bases at V and 6 bases at J, with 8 bases between the two ends. The CDR3 length is 12 residues. This chain's CDR3 is CASSRNTDTQYL. CDR3 coding DNA: TGTGCCAGCTCACGAAACACGGATACGCAGTATCTT.

Many counts were recorded for this clonotype. V is TRBV6-1 and J is TRBJ1-1; D remains ambiguous. Germline V gene sequence: CDR1 MNHNS, CDR2 SASEGT. The CDR3 extends over 12 amino acids. V lost 6 bases and J lost 0, with 5 bases in between. The CDR3 region has the DNA TGTGCCAGCAGGGTATTGAACACTGAAGCTTTCTTT. Translation: CASRVLNTEAFF.

This clonotype has ten or more counts. The chain couples TRBV5-6 to TRBJ2-3; a possible D gene is TRBD2 (5 bases). Germline V lookup: CDR1 SGHDT, CDR2 YYEEEE. Trimming shortened V by 1 base and J by 4 bases, and 13 bases separated the two germline ends. The CDR3 sequence is 15 residues long. Written as DNA, the CDR3 is TGTGCCAGCAGCTTGACTAGTCGAGTTGCAGATACGCAGTATTTT. This codes for CASSLTSRVADTQYF.

This clonotype came up many times. The chain has TRBV7-2 and TRBJ1-1, with D possibly being TRBD1 (6 bases). Per the germline V gene, CDR1 is SGHTA and CDR2 is FQGNSA. Trimming took 0 bases from V and 1 from J, leaving 15 bases between them. The CDR3 is 17 amino acids. The CDR3, as DNA: TGTGCCAGCAGCTTAGCTGGTTTGGGGACACCGAACACTGAAGCTTTCTTT. Translation: CASSLAGLGTPNTEAFF.

This clonotype was observed at least ten times. The chain uses TRBV6-1 and TRBJ1-5; 10 positions agree with TRBD1. CDR1 and CDR2 from the germline V gene are MNHNS and SASEGT. The CDR3 sequence is 16 residues long. V trimming: 5 bases; J trimming: 2 bases; junction bases outside the gene matches: 6. The CDR3, as DNA: TGTGCCAGCAGTCAATCCGGGACAGGGGGCAATCAGCCCCAGCATTTT. It yields the protein CASSQSGTGGNQPQHF.

This clonotype was observed a handful of times. The chain couples TRBV10-3 to TRBJ2-3; D remains ambiguous. V lost 6 bases, J lost 6 bases, and 16 bases lay in between. There are 14 residues in the CDR3. From germline, CDR1 is ENHRY and CDR2 SYGVKD. The CDR3 region is CAIRGPTRTDTQYF. CDR3 DNA sequence: TGTGCCATCAGGGGCCCCACCAGAACGGATACGCAGTATTTT.

This clonotype was detected a few times. The chain combines TRBV7-6 with TRBJ1-5; no clear D. Germline V lookup: CDR1 SGHVS, CDR2 FNYEAQ. The CDR3 sequence is 15 residues long. V lost 5 bases and J lost 3, with 14 bases in between. CDR3 in DNA: TGTGCCAGCAGCCCTATGTTAGGAGACAATCAGCCCCAGCATTTT. It codes for CASSPMLGDNQPQHF.

Only a few counts were recorded for this clonotype. One end of the junction fails to match germline, which may point to a read error. This chain connects TRBV19 to TRBJ1-5; D is perhaps TRBD1 (6 bases). CDR3 length equals 16 residues. Germline V CDR1 and CDR2: LNHDA, SQIVND (reference sequence). The CDR3 sequence: CASSITAGAWNQPQQF. As DNA, the CDR3 is TGTGCCAGTAGTATAACGGCGGGGGCTTGGAATCAGCCCCAGCAGTTT.

This clonotype was counted many times. J is TRBJ2-3 and V is TRBV6-2 or TRBV6-3; D is unclear. Germline V gene data show CDR1 as MNHEY and CDR2 as SVGEGT. The V and J ends lost 2 bases and 6 bases respectively, with 9 bases between them. CDR3 length equals 13 residues. The CDR3 reads CASSYTPLDTQYF. In DNA, the CDR3 is TGTGCCAGCAGTTACACCCCGTTGGATACGCAGTATTTT.

The gene calls are TRBV6-1 and TRBJ2-5, with D unresolved. Trimming left V 6 bases short and J 0 bases short, with 11 bases between. Per the germline V gene, CDR1 is MNHNS and CDR2 is SASEGT. The CDR3 covers 14 residues. The DNA for the CDR3 is TGTGCCAGCAGAGACGGTTGGTACCAAGAGACCCAGTACTTC. This translates into CASRDGWYQETQYF.

This clonotype came up many times. For the CDR3, the DNA is TGCGCCAGCAACTGGGACACGAACACTGAAGCTTTCTTT. This sequence encodes CASNWDTNTEAFF. This chain uses TRBV5-1 with TRBJ1-1; D is perhaps TRBD1 (6 bases). Between the trimmed V and J ends, which lost 6 bases and 1 base, there was a span of 10 bases. CDR1 is SGHRS and CDR2 is YFSETQ in the germline V gene. The length of the CDR3 is 13 residues.

This clonotype was detected many times. This rearrangement joins TRBV7-9 to TRBJ1-1; D is uncertain. V lost 1 base to trimming and J lost 1 base, with 4 bases between them. The CDR3 spans 13 residues. Germline V gives CDR1 SEHNR, CDR2 FQNEAQ (reference sequence). This chain's CDR3 is CASSLVRNTEAFF. The DNA for the CDR3 is TGTGCCAGCAGCTTAGTCCGGAACACTGAAGCTTTCTTT.